Presented here are 8 T cell receptor beta chains from one specimen sequenced in a study of technical replicates of blood from a handful of donors. TCRdb keeps only in-frame clones here, not all; method: immunoSEQ multiplex PCR. The profile covers tens of thousands of clones, with approximately 83% appearing a single time and more than 5% taken by the ten largest. The sample was PBMCs. The receptor source for this set is a human donor in good health. Some clones in this sample may be carry-over from other donors' samples.

The chain is built from TRBV5-6 and TRBJ1-4; 9 bases match TRBD1. J gave up 0 bases and V 5 bases, and 8 bases lay outside the gene matches. Germline assignment: CDR1 SGHDT and CDR2 YYEEEE. CDR3 length equals 17 residues. CDR3 protein: CASSLPQGASTNEKLFF. The CDR3 DNA reads TGTGCCAGCAGTTTGCCACAGGGGGCGTCAACTAATGAAAAACTGTTTTTT. The variable domain in full, with the rest retrieved from reference TRBV5-6 and TRBJ1-4, is DAGVTQSPTHLIKTRGQQVTLRCSPKSGHDTVSWYQQALGQGPQFIFQYYEEEERQRGNFPDRFSGHQFPNYSSELNVNALLLGDSALYLCASSLPQGASTNEKLFFGSGTQLSVL.

The chain uses TRBV7-8 and TRBJ1-4; 10 bases fit TRBD1. Germline V CDR1 and CDR2: SGHVS, FQNEAQ. CDR3 length: 14 residues. V lost 5 bases to trimming and J lost 8 bases; unmatched junction nucleotides: 5. CDR3 nucleotide sequence: TGTGCCAGCAGCCTGACAGGGGGCCGGGAAAAACTGTTTTTT. Amino acid sequence: CASSLTGGREKLFF.

The rearrangement links TRBV7-2 to TRBJ1-6; 8 bases are a match to TRBD1. V shed 2 bases, J shed 14 bases, and the junction held 17 bases outside the gene matches. The CDR3 has 17 amino acids. CDR1 is SGHTA and CDR2 is FQGNSA in the germline V gene. The CDR3 spells CASSLFGQGGEWGALHF. In nucleotides, the CDR3 is TGTGCCAGCAGCTTATTCGGACAGGGCGGGGAATGGGGGGCCCTCCACTTT. The full variable domain, completed using reference TRBV7-2 and TRBJ1-6, is GAGVSQSPSNKVTEKGKDVELRCDPISGHTALYWYRQSLGQGLEFLIYFQGNSAPDKSGLPSDRFSAERTGGSVSTLTIQRTQQEDSAVYLCASSLFGQGGEWGALHFGNGTRLTVT.

V usage is TRBV4-2 and J usage is TRBJ1-5; D uncertain. CDR1 and CDR2 (germline): LGHNA, YNFKEQ. V dropped 0 bases and J dropped 6 bases, with 15 bases sitting between them. The CDR3 spans 16 residues. The CDR3 loop is CASSQDTGQVRQPQHF. DNA for the CDR3: TGTGCCAGCAGCCAAGATACCGGCCAGGTTCGTCAGCCCCAGCATTTT.

As DNA, the CDR3 is TGCGCCAGCAGCAAGGCCGGGACAGGGGGGATCGGCTACACCTTC. Encoded protein: CASSKAGTGGIGYTF. This chain connects TRBV5-1 to TRBJ1-2; 11 bases are a match to TRBD1. CDR3 length: 15 residues. V was clipped by 4 bases and J by 8 bases; unmatched bases: 10. Germline CDR1 SGHRS, CDR2 YFSETQ.

The chain employs TRBV7-9 and TRBJ2-5; 9 bases match TRBD2. The junction had 15 bases not matched to a gene; V was cut back by 5 bases and J by 5 bases. The length of the CDR3 is 17 residues. CDR1 and CDR2 (germline): SEHNR, FQNEAQ (reference sequence). The CDR3 here is CASSPERGEVFEETQYF. For the CDR3, the DNA is TGTGCCAGCAGCCCCGAGCGGGGGGAGGTCTTTGAGGAGACCCAGTACTTC.

The chain carries TRBV27 and TRBJ1-2; D might be TRBD1 (6 bases). Germline lookup yields CDR1 MNHEY and CDR2 SMNVEV (reference sequence). The CDR3 spans 14 residues. Trimming removed 2 bases from V and 4 bases from J, with 11 bases in between. CDR3 nucleotide sequence: TGTGCCAGCAGTTTACAGGGGTCGGGCTATGGCTACACCTTC. Encoded protein: CASSLQGSGYGYTF.

The chain's CDR3 is CASSLGWGERGIEQYF. The CDR3 nucleotides are TGTGCCAGCAGCTTAGGGTGGGGCGAGCGGGGTATCGAGCAGTACTTC. The rearrangement uses TRBV7-2 and TRBJ2-7; TRBD2 matches 7 bases. The germline V gene has CDR1 SGHTA and CDR2 FQGNSA. After removal of 1 base from V and 6 bases from J, the junction contained 12 bases not matched to a gene. The CDR3 is made up of 16 amino acids. The whole variable domain, remainder taken from reference TRBV7-2 and TRBJ2-7, is GAGVSQSPSNKVTEKGKDVELRCDPISGHTALYWYRQSLGQGLEFLIYFQGNSAPDKSGLPSDRFSAERTGGSVSTLTIQRTQQEDSAVYLCASSLGWGERGIEQYFGPGTRLTVT.